The 11 T cell receptor beta chains below were found in one sample sequenced in a study of T cells in Graves' hyperthyroidism and ophthalmopathy. RNA transcripts served as the template for amplifying TCR beta CDR3 regions. First-round RT-PCR of the TCR CDR3 relied on the HTBI primer set. TCRdb re-called the multiplex PCR reads with MiXCR, one entry per CDR3 protein. The sample lists about 640,000 distinct CDR3 sequences, 40% to 55% seen once, with 6.5% to 9% in the top ten. Sequencing used peripheral blood or thyroid tissue (not recorded which). The receptors come from an adult man with Graves' disease, either hyperthyroidism or ophthalmopathy (not recorded which).

This clonotype was counted between two and nine times. The rearrangement joins TRBV25-1 to TRBJ1-1; 8 bases are a match to TRBD1. The V gene end was trimmed by 5 bases and the J gene end by 1 base; junction bases not matched to a gene: 3. The V gene's germline CDR1 is MGHDK and CDR2 SYGVNS. The CDR3 loop spans 14 amino acids. The CDR3 DNA sequence: TGTGCCAGCAGTAGGACAGGGCCGAACACTGAAGCTTTCTTT. Its translation is CASSRTGPNTEAFF. The whole variable domain, remainder taken from reference TRBV25-1 and TRBJ1-1, is EADIYQTPRYLVIGTGKKITLECSQTMGHDKMYWYQQDPGMELHLIHYSYGVNSTEKGDLSSESTVSRIRTEHFPLTLESARPSHTSQYLCASSRTGPNTEAFFGQGTRLTVV.

This clonotype has only a few counts. The genes are TRBV24-1 and TRBJ1-5; D not resolved. CDR1 and CDR2 (germline): KGHDR, SFDVKD. Trimming pared 3 bases from V and 4 bases from J, leaving 9 bases between. This CDR3 spans 14 amino acids. The CDR3 reads CATSDLHGNQPQHF. CDR3 in DNA: TGTGCCACCAGTGATCTCCATGGAAATCAGCCCCAGCATTTT.

This clonotype was counted a few times. The V call is TRBV4-1, the J call TRBJ1-4; D remains unclear. The CDR3 covers 14 residues. V dropped 0 bases and J dropped 5 bases, with 7 bases sitting between them. In germline, CDR1 is MGHRA, CDR2 YSYEKL. This chain's CDR3 is CASSQESRNEKLFF. CDR3 DNA: TGCGCCAGCAGCCAAGAATCTAGGAATGAAAAACTGTTTTTT.

Comment on this clonotype: A much larger clone lies a single base off, so this may be a read error. This chain connects TRBV6-5 to TRBJ1-1; the D is unclear. The CDR3 contains 14 residues. Deletions cut 2 bases from V and 1 base from J, with 8 bases between. The V gene's germline CDR1 is MNHEY and CDR2 SVGAGI. In DNA, the CDR3 is TGTGCCAGCAGTTACGGGCAGTCGAACACTGAAGCTTTCTTT. Translation gives CASSYGQSNTEAFF.

The chain has TRBV30 and TRBJ1-1; no definite D call. This CDR3 is 13 amino acids long. In germline, CDR1 is GTSNPN, CDR2 SVGIG (reference sequence). V was trimmed by 2 bases and J by 1 base, leaving 8 bases between them. The CDR3 bases are TGTGCCTGGAGTTACGTCCGGAACACTGAAGCTTTCTTT. Its translation: CAWSYVRNTEAFF.

This clonotype was observed a few times. In DNA form, the CDR3 reads TGTGCCAGCAGCCGAAAAATCTTCTCTGGGATTGAAGCTTTCTTT. It translates to CASSRKIFSGIEAFF. This chain links TRBV7-9 with TRBJ1-1; D gene ambiguous. The CDR3 has 15 amino acids. Germline CDR1 is SEHNR and CDR2 is FQNEAQ (reference sequence). Trimming shortened V by 5 bases and J by 7 bases, and 20 bases separated the two germline ends.

A few counts support this clonotype. V is TRBV20-1 and J is TRBJ2-5; 11 nucleotides align to TRBD2. J was trimmed by 4 bases and V by 2 bases; bases with no gene match: 3. There are 14 residues in the CDR3. From germline, CDR1 is DFQATT and CDR2 SNEGSKA (reference sequence). The CDR3, as DNA: TGCAGTGCTAGATTCGGACTAGCGGGAGAGACCCAGTACTTC. Translated, it gives CSARFGLAGETQYF.

The chain has TRBV5-1 and TRBJ1-6; no clear D. Deletions cut 4 bases from V and 1 base from J, with 15 bases between. The germline V gene encodes CDR1 SGHRS and CDR2 YFSETQ. The CDR3 spans 17 residues. CDR3 DNA: TGCGCCAGCAGCGCTGCGAGAGGGAGTTCCTATAATTCACCCCTCCACTTT. It codes for CASSAARGSSYNSPLHF.

The chain links TRBV29-1 to TRBJ1-2, with no clear D. The germline V gene has CDR1 SQVTM and CDR2 ANQGSEA. V shed 4 bases and J shed 8 bases, with 14 bases lying between them. The CDR3 is 12 amino acids. CDR3 in amino acids: CSVVGGSEGYTF. CDR3 DNA: TGCAGCGTTGTCGGAGGGAGCGAGGGCTACACCTTC.

The sample holds many counts of this clonotype. The chain joins TRBV2 to TRBJ2-5, with a tentative D call TRBD2 (6 bases). CDR1 and CDR2 from the germline V gene are SNHLY and FYNNEI. The CDR3 extends over 14 amino acids. V lost 7 bases to trimming and J lost 5 bases, with 17 bases between them. The CDR3 is CASILERALETQYF. The DNA of the CDR3 is TGTGCCAGCATCCTTGAGCGGGCTCTGGAGACCCAGTACTTC.

The J gene is TRBJ1-1, the V gene TRBV19; D unresolved. The CDR3 has 14 amino acids. Trimming shortened V by 5 bases and J by 1 base, and 11 bases separated the two germline ends. The germline V gene has CDR1 LNHDA and CDR2 SQIVND (reference sequence). CDR3 residues: CASSAGFPNTEAFF. Here the CDR3 DNA reads TGTGCCAGTAGTGCCGGGTTCCCGAACACTGAAGCTTTCTTT.